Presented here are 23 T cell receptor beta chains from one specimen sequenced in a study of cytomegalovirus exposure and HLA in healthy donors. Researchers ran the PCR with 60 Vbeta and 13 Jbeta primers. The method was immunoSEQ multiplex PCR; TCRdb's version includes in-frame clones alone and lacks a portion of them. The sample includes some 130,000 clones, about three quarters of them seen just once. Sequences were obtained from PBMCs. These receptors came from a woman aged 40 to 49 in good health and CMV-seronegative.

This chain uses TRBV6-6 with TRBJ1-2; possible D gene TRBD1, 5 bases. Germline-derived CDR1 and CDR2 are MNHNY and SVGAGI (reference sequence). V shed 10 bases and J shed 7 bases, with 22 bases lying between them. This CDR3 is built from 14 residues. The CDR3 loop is CATFTRGGASGYTF. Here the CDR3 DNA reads TGTGCCACCTTCACACGCGGAGGGGCGAGTGGCTACACCTTC.

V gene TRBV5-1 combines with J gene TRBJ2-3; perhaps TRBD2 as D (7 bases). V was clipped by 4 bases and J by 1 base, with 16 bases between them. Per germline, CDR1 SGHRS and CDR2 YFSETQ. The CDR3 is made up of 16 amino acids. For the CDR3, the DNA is TGCGCCAGCAGCCCATCCCTGGGGGGGCGCACAGATACGCAGTATTTT. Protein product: CASSPSLGGRTDTQYF.

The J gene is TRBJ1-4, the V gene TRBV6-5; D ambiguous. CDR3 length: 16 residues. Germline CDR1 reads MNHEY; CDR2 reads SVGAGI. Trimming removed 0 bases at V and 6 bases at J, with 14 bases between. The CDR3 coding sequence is TGTGCCAGCAGTTACTCATCTTGGCGGTTAGATGAAAAACTGTTTTTT. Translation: CASSYSSWRLDEKLFF.

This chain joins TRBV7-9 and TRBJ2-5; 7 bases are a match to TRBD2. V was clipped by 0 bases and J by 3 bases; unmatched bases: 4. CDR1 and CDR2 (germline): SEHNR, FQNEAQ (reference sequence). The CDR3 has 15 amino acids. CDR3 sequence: CASSLAVLAEETQYF. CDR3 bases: TGTGCCAGCAGCTTAGCGGTCCTAGCGGAAGAGACCCAGTACTTC.

Here the CDR3 DNA reads TGTGCCAGTAGTAGGACTCCAGGGCTCCGCGGGATCATGAACACTGAAGCTTTCTTT. Protein product: CASSRTPGLRGIMNTEAFF. The genes are TRBV19 and TRBJ1-1, with D possibly being TRBD1 (5 bases). Looked up from germline, CDR1 is LNHDA and CDR2 is SQIVND (reference sequence). V was shortened by 4 bases and J by 0 bases, with 24 bases between the two germline ends. The CDR3 runs 19 residues.

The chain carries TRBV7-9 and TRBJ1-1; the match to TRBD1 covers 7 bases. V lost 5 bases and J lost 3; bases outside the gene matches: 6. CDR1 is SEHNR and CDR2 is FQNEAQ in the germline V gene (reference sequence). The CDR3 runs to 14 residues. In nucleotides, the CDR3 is TGTGCCAGCAGCCTGACAGGGAAGGACACTGAAGCTTTCTTT. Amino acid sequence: CASSLTGKDTEAFF. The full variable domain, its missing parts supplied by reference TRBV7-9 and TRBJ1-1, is DTGVSQNPRHKITKRGQNVTFRCDPISEHNRLYWYRQTLGQGPEFLTYFQNEAQLEKSRLLSDRFSAERPKGSFSTLEIQRTEQGDSAMYLCASSLTGKDTEAFFGQGTRLTVV.

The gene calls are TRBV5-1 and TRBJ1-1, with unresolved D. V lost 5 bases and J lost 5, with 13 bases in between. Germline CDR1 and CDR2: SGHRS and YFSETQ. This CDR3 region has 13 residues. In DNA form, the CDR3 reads TGCGCCAGCAGGCGCACCTCGGGTACTGAAGCTTTCTTT. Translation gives CASRRTSGTEAFF.

The CDR3 bases are TGTGCCAGCAGTTTTCTGGACAGGGATGGAAACACCATATATTTT. It is translated as CASSFLDRDGNTIYF. The chain has TRBV28 and TRBJ1-3; 8 bases fit TRBD1. Germline lookup yields CDR1 MDHEN and CDR2 SYDVKM. V was pared by 3 bases and J by 3 bases, with 4 bases of the junction left unmatched. The CDR3 length is 15 residues. The entire variable domain, with the rest obtained from reference TRBV28 and TRBJ1-3, is as follows: DVKVTQSSRYLVKRTGEKVFLECVQDMDHENMFWYRQDPGLGLRLIYFSYDVKMKEKGDIPEGYSVSREKKERFSLILESASTNQTSMYLCASSFLDRDGNTIYFGEGSWLTVV.

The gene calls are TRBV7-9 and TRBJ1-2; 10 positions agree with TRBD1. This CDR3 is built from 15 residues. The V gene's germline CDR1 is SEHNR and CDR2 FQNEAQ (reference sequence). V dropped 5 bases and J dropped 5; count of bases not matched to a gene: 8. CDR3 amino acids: CASSRTRQGAYGYTF. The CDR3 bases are TGTGCCAGCAGCCGCACCCGACAGGGGGCATATGGCTACACCTTC. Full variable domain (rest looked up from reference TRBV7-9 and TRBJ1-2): DTGVSQNPRHKITKRGQNVTFRCDPISEHNRLYWYRQTLGQGPEFLTYFQNEAQLEKSRLLSDRFSAERPKGSFSTLEIQRTEQGDSAMYLCASSRTRQGAYGYTFGSGTRLTVV.

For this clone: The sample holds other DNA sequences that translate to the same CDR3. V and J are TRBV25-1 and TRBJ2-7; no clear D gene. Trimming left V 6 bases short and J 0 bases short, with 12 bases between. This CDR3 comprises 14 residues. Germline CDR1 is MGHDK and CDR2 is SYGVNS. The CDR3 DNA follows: TGTGCCAGCAGCGTCGAATCGGGCTCCTACGAGCAGTACTTC. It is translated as CASSVESGSYEQYF.

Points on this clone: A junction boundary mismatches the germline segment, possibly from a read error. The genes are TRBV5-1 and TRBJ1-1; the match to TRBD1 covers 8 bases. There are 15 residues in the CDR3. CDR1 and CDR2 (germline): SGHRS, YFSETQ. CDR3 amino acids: CASSPRQGLDTGAFF. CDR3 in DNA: TGCGCCAGCAGCCCAAGACAGGGGTTGGACACTGGAGCTTTCTTT.

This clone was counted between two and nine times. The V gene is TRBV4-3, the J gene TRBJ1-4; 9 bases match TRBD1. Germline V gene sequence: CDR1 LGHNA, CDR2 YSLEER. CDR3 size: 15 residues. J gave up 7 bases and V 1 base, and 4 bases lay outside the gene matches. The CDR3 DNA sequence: TGCGCCAGCAGCCAAGCGGGGACAGGGAGTGAAAAACTGTTTTTT. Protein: CASSQAGTGSEKLFF.

The CDR3 reads CSASRGYEQYV. In nucleotides, the CDR3 is TGCAGTGCTAGTAGGGGGTACGAGCAGTACGTC. The chain carries TRBV20-1 and TRBJ2-7, with D maybe TRBD1 (6 bases). The germline CDR1 and CDR2 sequences are DFQATT and SNEGSKA (reference sequence). Trimming removed 3 bases from V and 4 bases from J, with 7 bases in between. The CDR3 runs 11 residues.

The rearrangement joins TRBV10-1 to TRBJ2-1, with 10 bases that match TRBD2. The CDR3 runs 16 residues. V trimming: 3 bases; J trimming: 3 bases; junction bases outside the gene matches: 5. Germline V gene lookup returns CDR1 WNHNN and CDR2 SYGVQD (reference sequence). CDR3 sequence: CASSDQLAGDYNEQFF. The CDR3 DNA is TGCGCCAGCAGTGATCAGCTAGCGGGGGACTACAATGAGCAGTTCTTC.

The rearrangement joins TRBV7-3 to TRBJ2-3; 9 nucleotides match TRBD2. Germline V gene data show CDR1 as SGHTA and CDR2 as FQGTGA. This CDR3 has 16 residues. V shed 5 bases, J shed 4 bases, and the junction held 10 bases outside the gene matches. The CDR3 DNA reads TGTGCCAGCAGCCATACGGGCGGGGGGGCCGCAGATACGCAGTATTTT. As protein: CASSHTGGGAADTQYF.

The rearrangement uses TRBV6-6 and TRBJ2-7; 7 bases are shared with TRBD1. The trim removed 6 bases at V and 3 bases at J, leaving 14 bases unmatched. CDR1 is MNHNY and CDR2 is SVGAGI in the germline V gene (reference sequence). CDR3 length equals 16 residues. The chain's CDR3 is CASRFDRVTPGYEQYV. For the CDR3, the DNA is TGTGCCAGCAGGTTCGACAGGGTCACGCCGGGCTACGAGCAGTACGTC.

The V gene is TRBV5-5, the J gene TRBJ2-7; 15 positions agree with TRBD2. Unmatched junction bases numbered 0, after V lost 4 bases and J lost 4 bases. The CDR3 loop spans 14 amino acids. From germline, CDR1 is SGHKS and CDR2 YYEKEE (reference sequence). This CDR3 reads CASSGTSGGYEQYF. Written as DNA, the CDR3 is TGTGCCAGCAGCGGGACTAGCGGGGGGTACGAGCAGTACTTC. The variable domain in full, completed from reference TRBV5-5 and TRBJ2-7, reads DAGVTQSPTHLIKTRGQQVTLRCSPISGHKSVSWYQQVLGQGPQFIFQYYEKEERGRGNFPDRFSARQFPNYSSELNVNALLLGDSALYLCASSGTSGGYEQYFGPGTRLTVT.

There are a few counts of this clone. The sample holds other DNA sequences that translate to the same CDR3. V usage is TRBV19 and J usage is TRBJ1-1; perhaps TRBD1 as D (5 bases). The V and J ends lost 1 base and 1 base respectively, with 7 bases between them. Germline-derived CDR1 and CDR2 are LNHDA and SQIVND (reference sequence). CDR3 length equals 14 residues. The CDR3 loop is CASSIAGGNTEAFF. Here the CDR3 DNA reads TGTGCCAGTAGTATAGCGGGGGGGAACACTGAAGCTTTCTTT.

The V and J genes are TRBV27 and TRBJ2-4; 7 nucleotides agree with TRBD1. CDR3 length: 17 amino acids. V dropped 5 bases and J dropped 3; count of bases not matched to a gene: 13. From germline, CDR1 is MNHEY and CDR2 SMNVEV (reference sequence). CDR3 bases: TGTGCCAGCAGTCAATACAATACAGGGGACCTCAAAAACATTCAGTACTTC. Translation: CASSQYNTGDLKNIQYF.

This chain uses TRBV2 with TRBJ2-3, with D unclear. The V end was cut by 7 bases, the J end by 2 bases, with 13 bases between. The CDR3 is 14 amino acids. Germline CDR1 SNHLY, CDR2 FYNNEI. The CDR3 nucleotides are TGTGCCAGCAAATCGGTACCCCACACAGATACGCAGTATTTT. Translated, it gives CASKSVPHTDTQYF.

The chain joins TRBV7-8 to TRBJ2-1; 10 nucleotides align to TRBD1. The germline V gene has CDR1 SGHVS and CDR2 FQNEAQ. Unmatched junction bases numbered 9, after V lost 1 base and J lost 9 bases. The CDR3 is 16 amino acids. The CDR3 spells CASSLGGGTGVCEQFF. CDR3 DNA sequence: TGTGCCAGCAGCTTAGGTGGGGGGACAGGGGTATGTGAGCAGTTCTTC. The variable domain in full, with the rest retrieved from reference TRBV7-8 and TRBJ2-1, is GAGVSQSPRYKVAKRGQDVALRCDPISGHVSLFWYQQALGQGPEFLTYFQNEAQLDKSGLPSDRFFAERPEGSVSTLKIQRTQQEDSAVYLCASSLGGGTGVCEQFFGPGTRLTVL.

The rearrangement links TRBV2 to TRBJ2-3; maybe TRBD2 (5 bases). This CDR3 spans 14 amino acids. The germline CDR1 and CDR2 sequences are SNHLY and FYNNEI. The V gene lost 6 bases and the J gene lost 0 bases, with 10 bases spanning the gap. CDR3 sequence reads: CASRSGLSTDTQYF. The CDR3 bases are TGTGCCAGCAGGAGCGGACTTAGCACAGATACGCAGTATTTT.

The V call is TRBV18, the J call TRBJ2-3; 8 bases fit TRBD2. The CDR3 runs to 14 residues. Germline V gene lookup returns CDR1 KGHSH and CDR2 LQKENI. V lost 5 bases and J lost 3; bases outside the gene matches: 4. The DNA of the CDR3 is TGTGCCAGCTCAGATAGCGGGGTAACAGATACGCAGTATTTT. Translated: CASSDSGVTDTQYF. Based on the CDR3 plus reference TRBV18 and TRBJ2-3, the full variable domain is NAGVMQNPRHLVRRRGQEARLRCSPMKGHSHVYWYRQLPEEGLKFMVYLQKENIIDESGMPKERFSAEFPKEGPSILRIQQVVRGDSAAYFCASSDSGVTDTQYFGPGTRLTVL.